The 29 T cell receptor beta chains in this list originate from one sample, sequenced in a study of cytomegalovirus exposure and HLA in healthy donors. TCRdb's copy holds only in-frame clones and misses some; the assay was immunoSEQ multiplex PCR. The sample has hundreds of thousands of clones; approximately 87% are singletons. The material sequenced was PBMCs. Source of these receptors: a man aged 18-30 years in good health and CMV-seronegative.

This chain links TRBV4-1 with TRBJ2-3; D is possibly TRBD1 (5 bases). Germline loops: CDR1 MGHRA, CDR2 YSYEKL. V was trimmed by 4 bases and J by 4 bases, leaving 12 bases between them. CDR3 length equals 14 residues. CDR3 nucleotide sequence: TGCGCCAGCAGCCCGCAGGGTTCCCCAGATACGCAGTATTTT. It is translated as CASSPQGSPDTQYF.

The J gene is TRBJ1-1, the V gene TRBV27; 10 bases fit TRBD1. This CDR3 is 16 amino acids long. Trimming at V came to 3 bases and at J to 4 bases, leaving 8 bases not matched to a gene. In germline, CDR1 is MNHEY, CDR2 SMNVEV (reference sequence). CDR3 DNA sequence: TGTGCCAGCAGTTTTCTTCAGACAGGGGGCGCCACTGAAGCTTTCTTT. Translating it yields CASSFLQTGGATEAFF.

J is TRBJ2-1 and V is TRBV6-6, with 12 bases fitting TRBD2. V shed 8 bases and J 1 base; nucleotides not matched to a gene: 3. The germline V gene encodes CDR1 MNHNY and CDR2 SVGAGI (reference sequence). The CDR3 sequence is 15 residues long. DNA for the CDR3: TGTGCCAGCCTAGCGGGAGGGCCTTCCTACAATGAGCAGTTCTTC. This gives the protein CASLAGGPSYNEQFF.

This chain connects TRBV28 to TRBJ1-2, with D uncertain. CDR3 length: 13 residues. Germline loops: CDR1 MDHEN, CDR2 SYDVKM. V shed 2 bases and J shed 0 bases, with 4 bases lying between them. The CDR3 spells CASSLEANYGYTF. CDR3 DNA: TGTGCCAGCAGTTTAGAGGCTAACTATGGCTACACCTTC.

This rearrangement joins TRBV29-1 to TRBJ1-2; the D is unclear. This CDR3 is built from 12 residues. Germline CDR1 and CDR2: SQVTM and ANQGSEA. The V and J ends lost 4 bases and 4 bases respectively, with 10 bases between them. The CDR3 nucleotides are TGCAGCGTTGTTACGGTTAGCTATGGCTACACCTTC. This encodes CSVVTVSYGYTF. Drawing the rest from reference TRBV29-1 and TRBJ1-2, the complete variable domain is SAVISQKPSRDICQRGTSLTIQCQVDSQVTMMFWYRQQPGQSLTLIATANQGSEATYESGFVIDKFPISRPNLTFSTLTVSNMSPEDSSIYLCSVVTVSYGYTFGSGTRLTVV.

The CDR3 sequence is CASSFGGQNYNSPLHF. In nucleotides, the CDR3 is TGCGCCAGCAGCTTTGGGGGACAGAACTATAATTCACCCCTCCACTTT. The V call is TRBV5-1, the J call TRBJ1-6; 7 bases fit TRBD1. The ends lost 2 bases at V and 3 bases at J; junction bases unmatched: 5. Per the germline V gene, CDR1 is SGHRS and CDR2 is YFSETQ. The CDR3 is 16 residues long.

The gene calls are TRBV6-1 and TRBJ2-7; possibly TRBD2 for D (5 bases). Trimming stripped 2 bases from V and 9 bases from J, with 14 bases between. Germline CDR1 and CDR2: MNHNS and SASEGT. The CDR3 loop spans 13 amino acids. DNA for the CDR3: TGTGCCAGCAGTGAATTGGACTCAATCGGGCAGTACTTC. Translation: CASSELDSIGQYF.

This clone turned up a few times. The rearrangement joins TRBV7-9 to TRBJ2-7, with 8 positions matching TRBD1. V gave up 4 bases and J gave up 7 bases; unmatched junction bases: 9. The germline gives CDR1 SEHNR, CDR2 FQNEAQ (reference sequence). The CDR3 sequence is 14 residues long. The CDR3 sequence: CASSSADRVKEQYF. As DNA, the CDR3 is TGTGCCAGCAGCTCGGCGGACAGGGTGAAGGAGCAGTACTTC.

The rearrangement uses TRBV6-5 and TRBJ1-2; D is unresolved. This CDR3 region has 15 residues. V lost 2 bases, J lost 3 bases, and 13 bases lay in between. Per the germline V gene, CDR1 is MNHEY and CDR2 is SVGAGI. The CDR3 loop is CASSYGSGTHYGYTF. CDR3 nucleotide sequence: TGTGCCAGCAGTTACGGATCGGGAACCCACTATGGCTACACCTTC.

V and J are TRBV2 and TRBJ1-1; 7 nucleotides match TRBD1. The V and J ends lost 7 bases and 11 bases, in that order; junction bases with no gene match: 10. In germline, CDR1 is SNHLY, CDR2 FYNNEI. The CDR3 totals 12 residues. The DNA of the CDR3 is TGTGCCAGCACCGGGGACAGTCCGGACGCTTTCTTT. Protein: CASTGDSPDAFF.

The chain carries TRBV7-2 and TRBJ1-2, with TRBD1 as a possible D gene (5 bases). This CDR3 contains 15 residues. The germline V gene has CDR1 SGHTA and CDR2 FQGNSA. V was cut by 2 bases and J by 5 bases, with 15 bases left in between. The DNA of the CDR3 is TGTGCCAGCAGCTTAAAGCCGGGACTTCCTTATGGCTACACCTTC. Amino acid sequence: CASSLKPGLPYGYTF.

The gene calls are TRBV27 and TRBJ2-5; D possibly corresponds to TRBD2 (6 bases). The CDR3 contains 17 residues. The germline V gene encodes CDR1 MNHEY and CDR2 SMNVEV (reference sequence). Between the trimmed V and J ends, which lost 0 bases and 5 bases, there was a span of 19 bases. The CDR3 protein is CASSLSHSNRGFETQYF. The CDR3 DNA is TGTGCCAGCAGTTTATCGCATAGCAATCGGGGGTTCGAGACCCAGTACTTC.

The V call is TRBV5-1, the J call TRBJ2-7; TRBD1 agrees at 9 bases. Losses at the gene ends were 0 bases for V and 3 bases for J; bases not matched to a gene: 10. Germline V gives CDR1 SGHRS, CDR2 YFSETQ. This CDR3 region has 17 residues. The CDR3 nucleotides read TGCGCCAGCAGCTTGGCCTCAGGACAGGGGACCCACTACGAGCAGTACTTC. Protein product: CASSLASGQGTHYEQYF.

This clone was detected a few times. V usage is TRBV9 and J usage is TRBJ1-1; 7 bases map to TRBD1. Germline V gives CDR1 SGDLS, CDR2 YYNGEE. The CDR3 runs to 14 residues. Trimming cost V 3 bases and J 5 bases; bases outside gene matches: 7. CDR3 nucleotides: TGTGCCAGCAGCGAGACAGGGATGTCAACTGAAGCTTTCTTT. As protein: CASSETGMSTEAFF.

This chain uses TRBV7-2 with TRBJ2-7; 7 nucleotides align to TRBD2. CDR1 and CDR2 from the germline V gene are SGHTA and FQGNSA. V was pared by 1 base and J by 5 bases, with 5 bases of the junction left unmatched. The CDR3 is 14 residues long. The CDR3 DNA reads TGTGCCAGCAGCTTAGTGGCGGGGGACCACGAGCAGTACTTC. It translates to CASSLVAGDHEQYF.

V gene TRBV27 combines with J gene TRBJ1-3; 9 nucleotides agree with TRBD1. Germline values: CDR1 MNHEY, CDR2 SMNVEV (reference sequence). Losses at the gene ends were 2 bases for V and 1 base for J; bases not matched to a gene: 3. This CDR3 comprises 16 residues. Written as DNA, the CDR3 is TGTGCCAGCAGTTTAGGGACAGGGATATCTGGAAACACCATATATTTT. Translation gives CASSLGTGISGNTIYF.

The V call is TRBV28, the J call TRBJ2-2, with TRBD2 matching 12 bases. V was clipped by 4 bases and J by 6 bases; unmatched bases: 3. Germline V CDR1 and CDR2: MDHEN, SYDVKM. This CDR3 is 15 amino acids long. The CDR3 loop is CASSSSSGRAGELFF. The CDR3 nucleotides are TGTGCCAGCAGTTCCTCTAGCGGGAGGGCCGGGGAGCTGTTTTTT. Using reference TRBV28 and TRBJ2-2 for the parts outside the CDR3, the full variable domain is DVKVTQSSRYLVKRTGEKVFLECVQDMDHENMFWYRQDPGLGLRLIYFSYDVKMKEKGDIPEGYSVSREKKERFSLILESASTNQTSMYLCASSSSSGRAGELFFGEGSRLTVL.

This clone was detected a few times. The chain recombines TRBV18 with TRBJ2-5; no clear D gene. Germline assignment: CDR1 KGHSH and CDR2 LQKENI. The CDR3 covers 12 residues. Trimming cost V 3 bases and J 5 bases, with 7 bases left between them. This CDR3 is CASSPYSETQYF. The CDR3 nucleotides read TGTGCCAGCTCACCTTATAGCGAGACCCAGTACTTC.

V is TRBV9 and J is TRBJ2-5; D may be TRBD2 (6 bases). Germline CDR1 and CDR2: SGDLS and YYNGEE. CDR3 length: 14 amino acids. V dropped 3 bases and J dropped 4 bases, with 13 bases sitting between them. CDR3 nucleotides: TGTGCCAGCAGCGCGGAGGGTTTCTCAGAGACCCAGTACTTC. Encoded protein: CASSAEGFSETQYF.

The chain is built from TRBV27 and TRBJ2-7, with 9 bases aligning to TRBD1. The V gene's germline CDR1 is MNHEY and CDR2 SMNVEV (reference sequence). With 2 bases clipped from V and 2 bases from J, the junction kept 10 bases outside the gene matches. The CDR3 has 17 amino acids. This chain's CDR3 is CASSLVFDGTGTYEQYF. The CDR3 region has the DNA TGTGCCAGCAGTTTAGTTTTCGACGGGACAGGGACCTACGAGCAGTACTTC.

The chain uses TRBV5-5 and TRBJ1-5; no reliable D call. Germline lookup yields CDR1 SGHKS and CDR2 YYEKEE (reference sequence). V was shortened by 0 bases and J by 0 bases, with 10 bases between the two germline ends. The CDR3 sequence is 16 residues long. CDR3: CASSLGGSYSNQPQHF. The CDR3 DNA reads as TGTGCCAGCAGCTTGGGAGGGAGTTATAGCAATCAGCCCCAGCATTTT.

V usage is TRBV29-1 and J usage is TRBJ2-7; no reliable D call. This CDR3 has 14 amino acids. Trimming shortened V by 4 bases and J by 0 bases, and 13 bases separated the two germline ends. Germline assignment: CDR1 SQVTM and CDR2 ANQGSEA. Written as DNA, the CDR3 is TGCAGCGTTGTTGGTGTAGATAGCTCCTACGAGCAGTACTTC. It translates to CSVVGVDSSYEQYF.

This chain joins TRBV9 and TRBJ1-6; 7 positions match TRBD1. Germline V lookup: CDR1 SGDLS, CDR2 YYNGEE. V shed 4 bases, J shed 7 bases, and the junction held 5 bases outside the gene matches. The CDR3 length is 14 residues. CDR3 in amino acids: CASSPGQSNSPLHF. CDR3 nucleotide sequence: TGTGCCAGCAGCCCGGGACAGTCGAATTCACCCCTCCACTTT.

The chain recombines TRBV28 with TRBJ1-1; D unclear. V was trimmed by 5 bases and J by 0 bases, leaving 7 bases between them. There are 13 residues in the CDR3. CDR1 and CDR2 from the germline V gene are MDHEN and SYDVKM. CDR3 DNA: TGTGCCAGCAGTAGCATTATGAACACTGAAGCTTTCTTT. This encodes CASSSIMNTEAFF.

The CDR3 sequence is CASITGGSNQPQHF. The CDR3 nucleotides are TGTGCCAGCATAACTGGGGGCAGCAATCAGCCCCAGCATTTT. This chain connects TRBV28 to TRBJ1-5, with D perhaps matching TRBD1 (6 bases). Germline-derived CDR1 and CDR2 are MDHEN and SYDVKM. The V gene lost 7 bases and the J gene lost 1 base, with 11 bases spanning the gap. The CDR3 length is 14 residues. The full variable domain, with the rest looked up from reference TRBV28 and TRBJ1-5, is DVKVTQSSRYLVKRTGEKVFLECVQDMDHENMFWYRQDPGLGLRLIYFSYDVKMKEKGDIPEGYSVSREKKERFSLILESASTNQTSMYLCASITGGSNQPQHFGDGTRLSIL.

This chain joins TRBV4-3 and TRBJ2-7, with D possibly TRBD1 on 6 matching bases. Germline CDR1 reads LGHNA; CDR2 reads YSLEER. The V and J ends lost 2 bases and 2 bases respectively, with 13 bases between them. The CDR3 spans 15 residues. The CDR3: CASSQHSQGPYEQYF. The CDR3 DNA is TGCGCCAGCAGCCAACACTCCCAGGGGCCCTACGAGCAGTACTTC.

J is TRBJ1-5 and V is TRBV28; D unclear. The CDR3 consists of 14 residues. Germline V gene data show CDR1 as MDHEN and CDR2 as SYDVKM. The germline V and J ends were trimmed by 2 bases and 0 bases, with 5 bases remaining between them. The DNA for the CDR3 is TGTGCCAGCAGTTTAGGCTTTAGCAATCAGCCCCAGCATTTT. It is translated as CASSLGFSNQPQHF.

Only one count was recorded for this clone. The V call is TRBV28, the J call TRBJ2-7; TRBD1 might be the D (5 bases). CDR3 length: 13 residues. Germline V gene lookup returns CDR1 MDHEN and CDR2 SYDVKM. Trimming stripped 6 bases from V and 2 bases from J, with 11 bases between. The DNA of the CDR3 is TGTGCCAGCAGCCCTGGACACCCCTACGAGCAGTACTTC. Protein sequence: CASSPGHPYEQYF.

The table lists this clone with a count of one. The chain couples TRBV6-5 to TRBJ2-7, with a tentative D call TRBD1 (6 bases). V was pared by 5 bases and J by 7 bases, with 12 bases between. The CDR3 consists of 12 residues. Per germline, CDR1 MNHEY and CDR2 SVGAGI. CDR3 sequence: CASSRTGKEQYF. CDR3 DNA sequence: TGTGCCAGCAGTCGTACAGGGAAGGAGCAGTACTTC.